The entry below describes one T cell receptor beta chain. These data are taken from a study of OX40 agonist ivuxolimab in advanced cancers. Overall study context: Ivuxolimab was delivered to patients intravenously every 2 weeks at doses spanning 0.01 to 10 mg/kg. Patients with hepatocellular carcinoma, melanoma, renal cell or head and neck cancer made up the dose-escalation patients.

Here immunoSEQ multiplex PCR was the method, and the copy in TCRdb shows in-frame clones only, minus some. Of tens of thousands of clones in the sample, approximately 80% were seen once. The CDR3 is made up of 16 amino acids. Germline V gives CDR1 SGHVS, CDR2 FNYEAQ. J gave up 3 bases and V 5 bases, and 13 bases lay outside the gene matches. This TCR was sampled from an adult with an advanced solid tumor such as melanoma, head and neck, liver or kidney cancer. The V and J genes are TRBV7-6 and TRBJ2-7; 7 bases match TRBD1. The specimen was CD4+ or CD8+ T cells sorted from blood, collected in a trial of the OX40 agonist ivuxolimab. Written as DNA, the CDR3 is TGTGCCAGCAGCGTAAAGGGACAGAGGTTTAACTACGAGCAGTACTTC. This codes for CASSVKGQRFNYEQYF.